This T cell receptor beta chain was recovered during a study of cytomegalovirus exposure and HLA in healthy donors. About the study: In a previous analysis, some 120 million unique TCR beta sequences were found from 150 million to 200 million T cells. Study-wide findings and caveats: Roughly uniform sequencing depth across donors was assumed, possibly incorrectly.

From germline, CDR1 is SGHRS and CDR2 YFSETQ. This CDR3 contains 15 residues. The sample holds a few counts of this clone. Its antigen is unknown. 13 Jbeta primers and 60 Vbeta primers were used for the PCR. Assay: immunoSEQ multiplex PCR; the TCRdb copy retains only in-frame clones and omits some. Of some 120,000 clones listed, over 8% are singletons. The TCR was taken from a young man in good health and CMV-seronegative. Sequencing used PBMCs. The chain has TRBV5-1 and TRBJ2-5, with TRBD1 identical over 7 bases. The J call is uncertain, as TRBJ2-7 better fits the DNA end. CDR3 sequence (DNA): TGCGCCAGCAGCTTAGGACAGGCAGAGGTCCACGAGCAGTACTTC. As protein: CASSLGQAEVHEQYF.